Sequencing of this TCR beta chain was carried out in a study of beta chain features in type 1 diabetes. Of the isolated RNA, all was reverse transcribed, and so the sequenced material was expressed TCRB transcripts. Sequencing was performed with immunoSEQ multiplex PCR; in TCRdb, only in-frame clones are kept and a portion is missing. The table lists approximately 600,000 clones, 9.5% to 15% of them singletons, with around 0.12% in the top ten. Whole-study results and caveats: Significant though moderate, a shortening of TCRB CDR3s appeared in all four CD4+ subsets of Type 1 diabetes patients.

This clone was detected a few times. Antigen: not known. Germline values: CDR1 SGHTA, CDR2 FQGNSA. The CDR3 sequence is 16 residues long. Unmatched junction bases numbered 6, after V lost 5 bases and J lost 6 bases. The sequencing input was naive CD4+ T cells from blood. The V call is TRBV7-2, the J call TRBJ2-3; 15 bases agree with TRBD2. This receptor was taken from a man aged 25 to 45 with type 1 diabetes. The CDR3 DNA sequence: TGTGCCAGCAGCGCCCGGACTAGCGGGGGGGCCGATACGCAGTATTTT. Protein: CASSARTSGGADTQYF.